This T cell receptor beta chain stems from a study of blood T cell repertoires in COVID-19. Across the study: Italy, Spain and the United States were the sources of the convalescent and acute COVID-19 samples.

The table came from immunoSEQ multiplex PCR; TCRdb's copy has only in-frame clones and leaves some out. The sample gives about 75,000 clones, roughly 90% of which show up once; about 7% is in the top ten. This CDR3 spans 14 amino acids. CDR1 is SQVTM, CDR2 ANQGSEA, per germline. V was cut by 0 bases and J by 1 base, with 10 bases left in between. This TCR derives from a human donor in a cohort sampled during active COVID-19. The material sequenced was peripheral blood. The V call is TRBV29-1, the J call TRBJ2-7; D might be TRBD1 (5 bases). CDR3 region: CSVEEGAGSYEQYF. CDR3 in DNA: TGCAGCGTTGAAGAAGGGGCCGGATCCTACGAGCAGTACTTC.